These 17 T cell receptor beta chains share one sample of origin, sequenced in a study of T cell repertoires in cytomegalovirus infection. In TCRdb, the reads were re-called with MiXCR into one record per CDR3 protein. The sample records approximately 500,000 distinct CDR3 sequences, approximately 15% being singletons. Input material: CD8+ T cells from PBMCs. The receptor set was obtained from a human donor in good health (CMV status not recorded). Some clones in this sample may be carry-over from other donors' samples.

The J gene is TRBJ1-1, the V gene TRBV18; no reliable D call. This CDR3 spans 13 amino acids. Trimming stripped 4 bases from V and 3 bases from J, with 9 bases between. CDR1 and CDR2 from the germline V gene are KGHSH and LQKENI. The CDR3: CASSLDGYTEAFF. In DNA, the CDR3 is TGTGCCAGCTCACTTGACGGCTACACTGAAGCTTTCTTT.

The chain joins TRBV14 to TRBJ1-4, with unresolved D. Trimming pared 0 bases from V and 3 bases from J, leaving 2 bases between. Germline loops: CDR1 SGHDN, CDR2 FVKESK. The CDR3 has 13 residues. CDR3 loop: CASSQDPNEKLFF. The CDR3 DNA reads as TGTGCCAGCAGCCAAGATCCTAATGAAAAACTGTTTTTT.

This clonotype was recorded at least ten times. The rearrangement uses TRBV7-8 and TRBJ2-5, with no clear D. V lost 3 bases and J 6 bases, leaving 20 bases between the germline ends. The CDR3 has 16 amino acids. Germline V lookup: CDR1 SGHVS, CDR2 FQNEAQ. CDR3 region: CASSFDLVGEVKTQYF. For the CDR3, the DNA is TGTGCCAGCAGCTTTGATCTAGTGGGCGAAGTGAAGACCCAGTACTTC. The full variable domain, completed using reference TRBV7-8 and TRBJ2-5, is GAGVSQSPRYKVAKRGQDVALRCDPISGHVSLFWYQQALGQGPEFLTYFQNEAQLDKSGLPSDRFFAERPEGSVSTLKIQRTQQEDSAVYLCASSFDLVGEVKTQYFGPGTRLLVL.

With regard to this clonotype: The conserved phenylalanine or tryptophan is not found at the CDR3 terminus, so this likely reflects a read error. This rearrangement joins TRBV12-5 to TRBJ2-1; TRBD2 matches at 7 bases. Germline CDR1 and CDR2: LGHNT and FRNRAP. Trimming removed 5 bases from V and 6 bases from J; junction bases left unmatched: 7. This CDR3 is 14 amino acids long. The CDR3 region has the DNA TGTGCTAGTGGTCCCTGGACGGGGGGCAATGAGCAGTTCTTA. This translates into CASGPWTGGNEQFL.

This clonotype appeared many times. The chain links TRBV12-3 or TRBV12-4 to TRBJ2-3; no definite D call. The V end was cut by 5 bases, the J end by 4 bases, with 10 bases between. The CDR3 has 13 residues. CDR3 amino acids: CASSPSPSDTQYF. In DNA, the CDR3 is TGTGCCAGCAGTCCTTCCCCTTCAGATACGCAGTATTTT.

This clonotype showed up just a few times. The CDR3 reads CASSQAHGRGIYEQYF. DNA of the CDR3: TGCGCCAGCAGCCAAGCCCACGGCAGGGGGATCTACGAGCAGTACTTC. The rearrangement joins TRBV4-1 to TRBJ2-7, with 7 positions matching TRBD1. V shed 1 base, J shed 3 bases, and the junction held 9 bases outside the gene matches. From germline, CDR1 is MGHRA and CDR2 YSYEKL. There are 16 residues in the CDR3.

This clonotype has at least ten counts. The J gene is TRBJ2-7, the V gene TRBV6-5, with 9 bases matching TRBD1. Unmatched junction bases numbered 11, after V lost 6 bases and J lost 5 bases. This CDR3 region has 15 residues. Germline CDR1 MNHEY, CDR2 SVGAGI. The CDR3 bases are TGTGCCAGCAGACCTACGGACAGGGGTGGAGACGAGCAGTACTTC. This translates into CASRPTDRGGDEQYF.

Worth noting for this clonotype: Given a much more abundant clone one base away, this may be a read error. V is TRBV28 and J is TRBJ2-7, with TRBD2 matching over 10 bases. Germline CDR1 reads MDHEN; CDR2 reads SYDVKM. The CDR3 extends over 17 amino acids. Trimming at V came to 5 bases and at J to 0 bases, leaving 10 bases not matched to a gene. CDR3 nucleotides: TGTGCCAGCAGTCTCGTCGGACTAGCGGATAGCTCCTACGAGCAGTACTTC. As protein: CASSLVGLADSSYEQYF.

There are a few counts of this clonotype. The rearrangement joins TRBV7-9 to TRBJ1-2; maybe TRBD1 (5 bases). The V gene's germline CDR1 is SEHNR and CDR2 FQNEAQ (reference sequence). The CDR3 spans 14 residues. V was cut by 4 bases and J by 6 bases, with 15 bases left in between. CDR3 nucleotides: TGTGCCAGCAGCTCTGGGGTGAGGGGAGATGGCTACACCTTC. It is translated as CASSSGVRGDGYTF.

This chain joins TRBV9 and TRBJ1-2; D unclear. Germline V CDR1 and CDR2: SGDLS, YYNGEE. V was clipped by 0 bases and J by 2 bases, with 11 bases between them. The CDR3 length is 15 residues. Here the CDR3 DNA reads TGTGCCAGCAGCGTAGGGAGAGACAACAACTATGGCTACACCTTC. This gives the protein CASSVGRDNNYGYTF.

This clonotype was seen ten or more times. The chain has TRBV6-1 and TRBJ2-7, with TRBD2 as a possible D gene (6 bases). The V gene's germline CDR1 is MNHNS and CDR2 SASEGT. The CDR3 contains 14 residues. Trimming removed 1 base at V and 5 bases at J, with 12 bases between. The CDR3 here is CASSEELEGHEQYF. CDR3 DNA sequence: TGTGCCAGCAGTGAAGAGTTGGAGGGCCACGAGCAGTACTTC.

On this clonotype: Germline is not matched at one junction end, which may reflect a read error. The chain has TRBV10-3 and TRBJ2-3; D may be TRBD1 (6 bases). Germline CDR1 and CDR2: ENHRY and SYGVKD. The CDR3 has 14 residues. The CDR3 nucleotides are TGTGCCGTACAGGGCCGGGGAACCACATATACGCAGTATTTT. This sequence encodes CAVQGRGTTYTQYF.

Notes on this clonotype: Here the CDR3 omits its conserved ending phenylalanine or tryptophan, so a read error is the likely source. This chain uses TRBV12-3 or TRBV12-4 with TRBJ2-1; D unresolved. This CDR3 has 12 residues. The V end was cut by 2 bases, the J end by 7 bases, with 6 bases between. The CDR3 coding sequence is TGTGCCAGCAGTTTAAGAATTAATGAGCAGTTCTTA. Translating gives CASSLRINEQFL.

The chain couples TRBV25-1 to TRBJ1-1, with 9 bases matching TRBD1. V trimming: 9 bases; J trimming: 4 bases; junction bases outside the gene matches: 3. Germline V lookup: CDR1 MGHDK, CDR2 SYGVNS. CDR3 length: 12 residues. The CDR3, as DNA: TGTGCCAGTGGGGGACAGGGCACTGAAGCTTTCTTT. Its translation: CASGGQGTEAFF.

The CDR3 spells CASSLFGTAAEKLFF. The CDR3 bases are TGTGCCAGCAGTTTATTTGGGACGGCCGCTGAGAAACTGTTTTTT. The chain employs TRBV27 and TRBJ1-4; TRBD1 is a possible D gene (5 bases). The germline gives CDR1 MNHEY, CDR2 SMNVEV (reference sequence). The germline V and J ends were trimmed by 1 base and 11 bases, with 17 bases remaining between them. The CDR3 runs to 15 residues. Full variable domain (missing parts from reference TRBV27 and TRBJ1-4): EAQVTQNPRYLITVTGKKLTVTCSQNMNHEYMSWYRQDPGLGLRQIYYSMNVEVTDKGDVPEGYKVSRKEKRNFPLILESPSPNQTSLYFCASSLFGTAAEKLFFGSGTQLSVL.

In this sample, this clonotype turned up many times. The J gene is TRBJ2-3, the V gene TRBV19, with 10 bases lining up with TRBD2. This CDR3 has 15 amino acids. With V trimmed by 5 bases and J by 5 bases, 7 bases remained unmatched. Germline assignment: CDR1 LNHDA and CDR2 SQIVND (reference sequence). The CDR3 DNA follows: TGTGCCAGTAGTCAGCGGGAGGGCCCCGGAGATACGCAGTATTTT. This translates into CASSQREGPGDTQYF.

In this sample, this clonotype turned up many times. This chain joins TRBV14 and TRBJ1-5; D possibly corresponds to TRBD1 (6 bases). The CDR3 covers 14 residues. Between the trimmed V and J ends, which lost 4 bases and 5 bases, there was a span of 12 bases. The V gene's germline CDR1 is SGHDN and CDR2 FVKESK. CDR3 DNA sequence: TGTGCCAGCAGCCCATGGGGGGCTCATCAGCCCCAGCATTTT. It is translated as CASSPWGAHQPQHF.